The 14 T cell receptor beta chains below were found in one sample sequenced in a study of cytomegalovirus exposure and HLA in healthy donors. Researchers ran the PCR with 60 Vbeta and 13 Jbeta primers. Sequenced by immunoSEQ multiplex PCR; TCRdb stores in-frame clones only, minus some. The table records about 200,000 clones, about 76% of them present only once. The sequencing sample was made of PBMCs. These receptors were obtained from a male donor in good health and CMV-seropositive.

The chain uses TRBV27 and TRBJ2-1; the D is unclear. The CDR3 is made up of 11 amino acids. V was trimmed by 7 bases and J by 8 bases, leaving 9 bases between them. From germline, CDR1 is MNHEY and CDR2 SMNVEV (reference sequence). The CDR3 loop reads CASMSSHEQFF. Here the CDR3 DNA reads TGTGCCAGCATGAGTAGCCATGAGCAGTTCTTC.

V and J are TRBV7-3 and TRBJ1-1; D is perhaps TRBD1 (5 bases). The CDR3 sequence is 14 residues long. Trimming removed 7 bases from V and 2 bases from J, with 14 bases in between. CDR1 SGHTA and CDR2 FQGTGA come from the germline V gene. CDR3 nucleotide sequence: TGTGCCAGCAACCCCACCGGGGGAAACACTGAAGCTTTCTTT. Protein product: CASNPTGGNTEAFF.

The CDR3 sequence: CASSKNRGTNEKLFF. CDR3 coding DNA: TGTGCCAGTAGTAAGAACAGGGGAACTAATGAAAAACTGTTTTTT. The rearrangement uses TRBV19 and TRBJ1-4, with 7 bases lining up with TRBD1. V trimming: 4 bases; J trimming: 1 base; junction bases outside the gene matches: 3. Germline V lookup: CDR1 LNHDA, CDR2 SQIVND (reference sequence). The CDR3 extends over 15 amino acids.

The V and J genes are TRBV27 and TRBJ1-2, with TRBD1 identical over 8 bases. V dropped 3 bases and J dropped 8; count of bases not matched to a gene: 5. From germline, CDR1 is MNHEY and CDR2 SMNVEV (reference sequence). This CDR3 spans 13 amino acids. The CDR3 protein is CASSFQGARGYTF. The CDR3 DNA is TGTGCCAGCAGTTTCCAGGGGGCAAGGGGCTACACCTTC.

The rearrangement links TRBV11-2 to TRBJ2-1; perhaps TRBD2 as D (6 bases). This CDR3 comprises 14 residues. Germline V lookup: CDR1 SGHAT, CDR2 FQNNGV. Between the trimmed V and J ends, which lost 5 bases and 7 bases, there was a span of 15 bases. CDR3 bases: TGTGCCAGCAGCCCGCGCCAGACTAGAAATGAGCAGTTCTTC. It is translated as CASSPRQTRNEQFF.

The rearrangement joins TRBV7-6 to TRBJ2-5, with TRBD2 matching over 8 bases. Matching the DNA end better, TRBJ2-7 makes the J call doubtful. Germline loops: CDR1 SGHVS, CDR2 FNYEAQ. The CDR3 is made up of 13 amino acids. DNA for the CDR3: TGTGCCAGCAGCTCGGGGGGGACGGGCGAGCAGTACTTC. Protein sequence: CASSSGGTGEQYF.

The V call is TRBV12-5, the J call TRBJ1-2; 9 bases align to TRBD1. Germline lookup yields CDR1 LGHNT and CDR2 FRNRAP. CDR3 size: 17 residues. V was pared by 3 bases and J by 4 bases, with 12 bases of the junction left unmatched. CDR3 in amino acids: CASGLGDTGGASYGYTF. The CDR3 nucleotides read TGTGCTAGTGGTTTAGGGGACACAGGGGGCGCCTCCTATGGCTACACCTTC.

CDR3: CAISESIQYYEQYF. The DNA of the CDR3 is TGTGCCATCAGTGAGTCGATTCAGTACTACGAGCAGTACTTC. This chain connects TRBV10-3 to TRBJ2-7; D gene ambiguous. V was clipped by 0 bases and J by 3 bases, with 9 bases between them. CDR1 and CDR2 (germline): ENHRY, SYGVKD. The CDR3 spans 14 residues.

The J gene is TRBJ2-7, the V gene TRBV11-1; D remains ambiguous. This CDR3 region has 11 residues. V was cut by 6 bases and J by 3 bases, with 6 bases left in between. Germline V gene lookup returns CDR1 SGHAT and CDR2 FQDESV (reference sequence). The CDR3 sequence is CASSLNYEQYF. The CDR3 bases are TGTGCCAGCAGTCTTAACTACGAGCAGTACTTC.

The count of this clone is one. Other DNA sequences of this sample code for an identical CDR3. This rearrangement joins TRBV6-1 to TRBJ2-3; 14 bases line up with TRBD2. Germline-derived CDR1 and CDR2 are MNHNS and SASEGT. V lost 4 bases and J lost 6; bases outside the gene matches: 12. The CDR3 has 18 amino acids. The CDR3 loop reads CASSGTSGGTLAFDTQYF. DNA for the CDR3: TGTGCCAGCAGTGGGACTAGCGGGGGGACCCTAGCGTTCGATACGCAGTATTTT.

The chain combines TRBV30 with TRBJ1-1; unclear D gene. V lost 5 bases to trimming and J lost 0 bases, with 10 bases between them. From germline, CDR1 is GTSNPN and CDR2 SVGIG (reference sequence). CDR3 size: 13 residues. CDR3 region: CAWEGGLNTEAFF. CDR3 DNA sequence: TGTGCCTGGGAGGGCGGATTGAACACTGAAGCTTTCTTT.

The chain is built from TRBV7-3 and TRBJ1-3; D is possibly TRBD1 (6 bases). The CDR3 length is 16 residues. V shed 2 bases and J shed 2 bases, with 13 bases lying between them. Germline assignment: CDR1 SGHTA and CDR2 FQGTGA. CDR3: CASSLADSNTGNTIYF. DNA for the CDR3: TGTGCCAGCAGCTTAGCGGACAGCAACACTGGAAACACCATATATTTT.

The chain combines TRBV7-9 with TRBJ1-3, with D unclear. CDR3 length: 15 amino acids. Germline CDR1 is SEHNR and CDR2 is FQNEAQ (reference sequence). V gave up 1 base and J gave up 1 base, with 8 bases separating them. CDR3 nucleotides: TGTGCCAGCAGCTTAGTCCGGGGATCTGGAAACACCATATATTTT. It specifies CASSLVRGSGNTIYF. The variable domain in full, completed from reference TRBV7-9 and TRBJ1-3, reads DTGVSQNPRHKITKRGQNVTFRCDPISEHNRLYWYRQTLGQGPEFLTYFQNEAQLEKSRLLSDRFSAERPKGSFSTLEIQRTEQGDSAMYLCASSLVRGSGNTIYFGEGSWLTVV.

This clone has just one count. This chain links TRBV6-5 with TRBJ2-5, with 9 bases lining up with TRBD2. Germline CDR1 reads MNHEY; CDR2 reads SVGAGI. The V gene end was trimmed by 2 bases and the J gene end by 6 bases; junction bases not matched to a gene: 7. This CDR3 region has 15 residues. The CDR3 here is CASSYGAGGPKTQYF. As DNA, the CDR3 is TGTGCCAGCAGTTACGGGGCGGGAGGGCCGAAGACCCAGTACTTC.